This TCR beta chain emerged from a study of T cells in Graves' hyperthyroidism and ophthalmopathy. The authors deemed Graves' hyperthyroidism stable absent ophthalmopathy progression within 18 months. The source of the PBMCs was 9.5 to 10 ml of fresh peripheral blood. There were TCR beta CDR3 regions amplified from RNA transcripts. During a first-round RT-PCR of the TCR CDR3, the HTBI primer set was used. TCRdb re-called the multiplex PCR reads with MiXCR, one entry per CDR3 protein. The sample lists approximately 430,000 distinct CDR3 sequences, around 14% occurring once. This clonotype was detected many times. Its antigen is unidentified. Study-level findings and limits: Ophthalmopathy, which appeared later, was predicted by the model a median 6.5 months before onset. In the analysis, a 13 V-J model separated ophthalmopathy from stable hyperthyroidism.

From germline, CDR1 is LGHDT and CDR2 YNNKEL (reference sequence). Between the trimmed V and J ends, which lost 0 bases and 0 bases, there was a span of 9 bases. The CDR3 runs to 16 residues. Sequencing was done on a sample of blood. This clonotype originated in a woman aged 18-29 years with Graves' hyperthyroidism. This chain connects TRBV3-1 to TRBJ2-1, with D unclear. As DNA, the CDR3 is TGTGCCAGCAGCCAAGATCCCACGAGCTCCTACAATGAGCAGTTCTTC. It yields the protein CASSQDPTSSYNEQFF.